The TCR beta chain under discussion was sequenced for a study of blood T cells in healthy people across ages. Study-wide results and limits: It was held that the diversity estimates obtained from one million T cells were underestimates.

With regard to this clonotype: No antigen is known for it.

Combining a sample-barcoded 5' primer with a J-beta primer mix, a second PCR ran for 7 to 11 cycles. TCRdb called the 5' RACE reads again in MiXCR, with one record for every CDR3 protein. Of around 800,000 distinct CDR3 sequences listed, approximately 53% are singletons. Germline CDR1 and CDR2: SGHTA and FQGNSA. The CDR3 spans 14 residues. Trimming removed 3 bases at V and 2 bases at J, with 10 bases between. Each individual donor underwent a draw of approximately 10 milliliters of peripheral blood. The rearrangement links TRBV7-2 to TRBJ2-5, with no clear D. Input material: blood. The source of this sequence is a man aged 80 or over in good health. CDR3 nucleotide sequence: TGTGCCAGCAGCTTGGCTAGAGCTCAAGAGACCCAGTACTTC. It codes for CASSLARAQETQYF.